The 27 T cell receptor beta chains presented below share a single source sample, sequenced in a study of regulatory T cells in long-lasting Graves disease. Researchers made TCR beta libraries by using iRepertoire HTBI primers and running Arm-PCR on CDR3 regions. A single record per CDR3 protein comes from TCRdb applying MiXCR to the multiplex PCR reads. The repertoire holds approximately 400,000 distinct CDR3 sequences, with about 15% as singletons. Time point denoted: newly diagnosed GD, antithyroid drugs for less than 3 months. Isolated PBMC RNA provided the starting material for the TCR library. The sample also formed part of further work on T cells in Graves' hyperthyroidism and ophthalmopathy.

The sample here was peripheral blood mononuclear cells (PBMCs), taken at new diagnosis, from a patient treated with antithyroid drugs. The source of these receptors is a woman in her 30s with Graves disease.

This clonotype was counted at least ten times. This rearrangement joins TRBV3-1 to TRBJ1-3; 12 bases match TRBD1. CDR3 length: 17 residues. Per germline, CDR1 LGHDT and CDR2 YNNKEL (reference sequence). V was pared by 3 bases and J by 4 bases, with 7 bases of the junction left unmatched. The CDR3 DNA reads as TGTGCCAGCAGCCAGACGGGACAGGGGGCAAACGGAAACACCATATATTTT. This encodes CASSQTGQGANGNTIYF.

This clonotype was counted a single time. This chain uses TRBV27 with TRBJ1-3, with 9 bases fitting TRBD1. The V segment lost 1 base and the J segment 5 bases; nucleotides outside the gene matches: 3. The CDR3 sequence is 15 residues long. Germline lookup yields CDR1 MNHEY and CDR2 SMNVEV (reference sequence). The CDR3 DNA reads TGTGCCAGCAGTTTATTAGGGACAGGGAGAAACACCATATATTTT. Amino acid sequence: CASSLLGTGRNTIYF.

Ten or more counts support this clonotype. The chain carries TRBV12-3 or TRBV12-4 and TRBJ2-2; D unresolved. The CDR3 sequence is 12 residues long. Trimming removed 6 bases at V and 3 bases at J, with 5 bases between. The CDR3 nucleotides read TGTGCCAGCAGCCCCTACACCGGGGAGCTGTTTTTT. Residues: CASSPYTGELFF.

In its sample, this clonotype was seen a few times. A junction end diverges from the germline sequence, so it may reflect a read error. V and J are TRBV7-9 and TRBJ2-3, with TRBD2 as a possible D gene (6 bases). Per the germline V gene, CDR1 is SEHNR and CDR2 is FQNEAQ (reference sequence). This CDR3 has 15 residues. The CDR3 coding sequence is TGTGCCGGCAGCCCCACCGGAGGGCCGGAGGATACGCAGTATTTT. Protein: CAGSPTGGPEDTQYF.

This clonotype was observed a few times. The genes are TRBV6-1 and TRBJ1-3; D gene ambiguous. The V end was cut by 0 bases, the J end by 4 bases, with 1 base between. Germline V gene sequence: CDR1 MNHNS, CDR2 SASEGT. The CDR3 totals 12 residues. CDR3 in DNA: TGTGCCAGCAGTGAAGCAGGAAACACCATATATTTT. Encoded protein: CASSEAGNTIYF.

The chain employs TRBV30 and TRBJ2-7, with D possibly TRBD1 on 6 matching bases. Trimming took off 4 bases at V and 6 bases at J, with 19 bases between the two ends. The CDR3 has 14 residues. The germline V gene encodes CDR1 GTSNPN and CDR2 SVGIG (reference sequence). The CDR3 sequence: CAWNGQPPFTEQYF. CDR3 in DNA: TGTGCCTGGAACGGACAGCCTCCCTTTACCGAGCAGTACTTC.

This clonotype has at least ten counts. The chain recombines TRBV2 with TRBJ2-7, with no clear D. V was pared by 7 bases and J by 6 bases, with 10 bases between. The CDR3 covers 11 residues. Germline V gene sequence: CDR1 SNHLY, CDR2 FYNNEI. The CDR3 nucleotides read TGTGCCAGCACCAGCGCTACCGAGCAGTACTTC. Its protein product is CASTSATEQYF. The whole variable domain, filled in from reference TRBV2 and TRBJ2-7, reads EPEVTQTPSHQVTQMGQEVILRCVPISNHLYFYWYRQILGQKVEFLVSFYNNEISEKSEIFDDQFSVERPDGSNFTLKIRSTKLEDSAMYFCASTSATEQYFGPGTRLTVT.

In its sample, this clonotype was seen once. The chain employs TRBV19 and TRBJ2-5; TRBD2 matches at 9 bases. This CDR3 is built from 15 residues. CDR1 and CDR2 (germline): LNHDA, SQIVND (reference sequence). V was pared by 1 base and J by 1 base, with 1 base of the junction left unmatched. In nucleotides, the CDR3 is TGTGCCAGTAGTATAGTTAGCGGGAGCCAAGAGACCCAGTACTTC. Amino acid sequence: CASSIVSGSQETQYF.

Many counts were recorded for this clonotype. The J gene is TRBJ2-1, the V gene TRBV10-3; D unclear. CDR1 and CDR2 from the germline V gene are ENHRY and SYGVKD. The CDR3 loop spans 13 amino acids. The V end was cut by 10 bases, the J end by 0 bases, with 10 bases between. CDR3 DNA: TGTGCCACCAAGGATAGCTCCTACAATGAGCAGTTCTTC. Encoded protein: CATKDSSYNEQFF.

This clonotype was recorded at least ten times. The chain combines TRBV7-3 with TRBJ2-1; TRBD2 matches 7 bases. Germline CDR1 and CDR2: SGHTA and FQGTGA. Trimming removed 4 bases from V and 2 bases from J; junction bases left unmatched: 8. The length of the CDR3 is 16 residues. The CDR3 region is CASSSRGRTPYNEQFF. The CDR3 DNA is TGTGCCAGCAGCTCCCGCGGGAGAACCCCCTACAATGAGCAGTTCTTC.

This clonotype was recorded many times. V usage is TRBV15 and J usage is TRBJ2-3; D perhaps matches TRBD1 (5 bases). V was trimmed by 0 bases and J by 9 bases, leaving 13 bases between them. CDR1 is LNHNV, CDR2 YYDKDF, per germline (reference sequence). This CDR3 is built from 14 residues. This CDR3 reads CATSRDLGQMTQYF. CDR3 sequence (DNA): TGTGCCACCAGCAGAGATCTGGGGCAGATGACGCAGTATTTT.

Many counts were recorded for this clonotype. The chain's CDR3 is CATRGQPRYNEKLFF. The CDR3 nucleotides read TGTGCCACCAGAGGACAGCCCCGCTATAATGAAAAACTGTTTTTT. The V gene is TRBV24-1, the J gene TRBJ1-4; the D gene is possibly TRBD1 (6 bases). The CDR3 runs 15 residues. With 7 bases removed from V and 4 bases from J, the gap between germline ends came to 15 bases. Germline loops: CDR1 KGHDR, CDR2 SFDVKD.

This clonotype was seen many times. The chain links TRBV11-2 to TRBJ2-5; D is unclear. V lost 4 bases to trimming and J lost 2 bases, with 11 bases between them. The germline V gene encodes CDR1 SGHAT and CDR2 FQNNGV. This CDR3 contains 14 residues. The CDR3 here is CASSSPGEQETQYF. The CDR3 nucleotides read TGTGCCAGCAGCTCCCCTGGGGAACAAGAGACCCAGTACTTC.

The chain uses TRBV5-6 and TRBJ1-1; D gene uncertain. V dropped 4 bases and J dropped 0 bases, with 13 bases sitting between them. The germline gives CDR1 SGHDT, CDR2 YYEEEE. The CDR3 is 15 amino acids. The CDR3, as DNA: TGTGCCAGCAGCCAGAAGGCGGGTTTGAACACTGAAGCTTTCTTT. This encodes CASSQKAGLNTEAFF. Using reference TRBV5-6 and TRBJ1-1 for the parts outside the CDR3, the full variable domain is DAGVTQSPTHLIKTRGQQVTLRCSPKSGHDTVSWYQQALGQGPQFIFQYYEEEERQRGNFPDRFSGHQFPNYSSELNVNALLLGDSALYLCASSQKAGLNTEAFFGQGTRLTVV.

This clonotype was seen at least ten times. V gene TRBV5-1 combines with J gene TRBJ2-1; D not certain. The CDR3 totals 12 residues. V was pared by 1 base and J by 8 bases, with 7 bases between. Germline CDR1 SGHRS, CDR2 YFSETQ. The CDR3 region is CASSLSLDEQFF. The CDR3 bases are TGCGCCAGCAGCTTGTCTCTGGATGAGCAGTTCTTC.

This clonotype has just a few counts. The chain combines TRBV5-1 with TRBJ2-1; 10 nucleotides agree with TRBD2. J lost 6 bases, V lost 1 base, and 7 bases had no gene match. Germline loops: CDR1 SGHRS, CDR2 YFSETQ. The CDR3 is 16 residues long. CDR3 protein: CASSLFILAGSNEQFF. The CDR3 DNA reads as TGCGCCAGCAGCTTGTTTATACTAGCGGGGTCCAATGAGCAGTTCTTC.

The V and J genes are TRBV29-1 and TRBJ2-3; 9 nucleotides match TRBD2. The end of the DNA aligns better with TRBJ2-7, so the J call may be wrong. The CDR3 has 14 amino acids. The germline gives CDR1 SQVTM, CDR2 ANQGSEA. The CDR3 loop reads CSAKTGLARGEQYF. CDR3 coding DNA: TGCAGCGCCAAAACGGGACTAGCAAGGGGCGAGCAGTACTTC.

V gene TRBV6-5 combines with J gene TRBJ2-1; 7 nucleotides match TRBD1. Unmatched junction bases numbered 13, after V lost 4 bases and J lost 7 bases. The germline CDR1 and CDR2 sequences are MNHEY and SVGAGI. This CDR3 has 16 residues. CDR3 in DNA: TGTGCCAGCAGTTTTACGACAGGGTTGTCGAGGAATGAGCAGTTCTTC. Protein product: CASSFTTGLSRNEQFF.

The gene calls are TRBV13 and TRBJ2-6, with TRBD1 matching over 10 bases. The V and J ends lost 5 bases and 0 bases, in that order; junction bases with no gene match: 16. The CDR3 totals 21 residues. Germline CDR1 is PRHDT and CDR2 is FYEKMQ (reference sequence). CDR3 amino acids: CASSLRDRGTTRSSGANVLTF. Here the CDR3 DNA reads TGTGCCAGCAGCCTCCGGGACAGGGGTACTACTCGAAGCTCTGGGGCCAACGTCCTGACTTTC.

In its sample, this clonotype was seen many times. This rearrangement joins TRBV2 to TRBJ2-1; perhaps TRBD1 as D (6 bases). V lost 4 bases to trimming and J lost 4 bases, with 11 bases between them. Germline values: CDR1 SNHLY, CDR2 FYNNEI. The CDR3 is made up of 14 amino acids. Written as DNA, the CDR3 is TGTGCCAGCAGTGGGAGGACAGCTTACAATGAGCAGTTCTTC. This sequence encodes CASSGRTAYNEQFF.

The rearrangement joins TRBV7-7 to TRBJ2-3, with D unresolved. This CDR3 has 13 residues. Germline CDR1 reads SSHAT; CDR2 reads FNYEAQ (reference sequence). Trimming removed 4 bases from V and 6 bases from J, with 11 bases in between. The CDR3 DNA reads TGTGCCAGCAGCTCCTTCCTAGGGGATACGCAGTATTTT. This sequence encodes CASSSFLGDTQYF.

In this sample, this clonotype turned up many times. This sequence joins TRBV12-3 or TRBV12-4 and TRBJ2-7; 7 bases agree with TRBD2. This CDR3 has 17 residues. Trimming cost V 6 bases and J 6 bases; bases outside gene matches: 20. The CDR3 loop is CASSPLKSGLGLGEQYF. The CDR3 DNA follows: TGTGCCAGCAGCCCTCTTAAGAGTGGACTAGGTCTAGGCGAGCAGTACTTC.

The J gene is TRBJ1-6, the V gene TRBV12-5; weak D call: TRBD1 (5 bases). Germline assignment: CDR1 LGHNT and CDR2 FRNRAP. Trimming took 4 bases from V and 17 from J, leaving 18 bases between them. The CDR3 runs 13 residues. The CDR3 here is CASGSPTTEPVHF. CDR3 DNA sequence: TGTGCTAGTGGTTCCCCCACGACAGAGCCGGTCCACTTT.

The chain couples TRBV4-1 to TRBJ2-3; D call uncertain. This CDR3 has 13 residues. Germline lookup yields CDR1 MGHRA and CDR2 YSYEKL. Trimming took off 1 base at V and 3 bases at J, with 5 bases between the two ends. CDR3 nucleotide sequence: TGCGCCAGCAGCCAAGGAGAGACAGATACGCAGTATTTT. It translates to CASSQGETDTQYF.

In its sample, this clonotype was seen many times. The chain joins TRBV20-1 to TRBJ2-3; TRBD2 agrees at 9 bases. V was pared by 5 bases and J by 6 bases, with 6 bases of the junction left unmatched. The CDR3 loop spans 13 amino acids. From germline, CDR1 is DFQATT and CDR2 SNEGSKA (reference sequence). CDR3 DNA: TGCAGTGCTTGGACTAGCGATCTGGATACGCAGTATTTT. Translation gives CSAWTSDLDTQYF.

This clonotype was counted ten times or more. This chain uses TRBV29-1 with TRBJ1-5; D call uncertain. CDR3 length: 14 residues. The germline CDR1 and CDR2 sequences are SQVTM and ANQGSEA. V lost 4 bases and J lost 5, with 15 bases in between. The CDR3 here is CSVAFEGTHQPQHF. CDR3 nucleotides: TGCAGCGTTGCCTTTGAGGGAACACATCAGCCCCAGCATTTT.

This clonotype was seen many times. This chain links TRBV12-3 or TRBV12-4 with TRBJ2-1; TRBD2 matches at 12 bases. The CDR3 runs 15 residues. Trimming at V came to 3 bases and at J to 7 bases, leaving 4 bases not matched to a gene. The CDR3 is CASSFGGLAGNEQFF. As DNA, the CDR3 is TGTGCCAGCAGTTTTGGAGGACTAGCGGGGAATGAGCAGTTCTTC.